These 15 T cell receptor beta chains share one sample of origin, sequenced in a study of Ad26.COV2.S vaccination and SARS-CoV-2 variants. Treatment noted: about 20 received Ad26.COV2.S at low or high dose, single or two shots; roughly 5 received placebo; per-sample allocation not given. Samples came from day 63 after the first vaccine or placebo injection. Here immunoSEQ multiplex PCR was the method, and the copy in TCRdb shows in-frame clones only, minus some. The sample carries roughly 330,000 clones, roughly nine tenths recorded once. Specimen: peripheral blood, collected in a trial of Ad26.COV2.S vaccine versus placebo. The receptors here all came from a person aged 18 to 65 who received the Ad26.COV2.S COVID-19 vaccine or a placebo.

V is TRBV14 and J is TRBJ1-1; no clear D gene. Trimming shortened V by 1 base and J by 6 bases, and 15 bases separated the two germline ends. The CDR3 is made up of 15 amino acids. CDR1 is SGHDN and CDR2 is FVKESK in the germline V gene. CDR3 sequence reads: CASSQGLEEGAEAFF. In DNA, the CDR3 is TGTGCCAGCAGCCAAGGGCTAGAAGAGGGCGCTGAAGCTTTCTTT.

This sequence joins TRBV4-1 and TRBJ1-4; D may be TRBD1 (5 bases). V was cut by 2 bases and J by 6 bases, with 13 bases left in between. This CDR3 is 15 amino acids long. Germline-derived CDR1 and CDR2 are MGHRA and YSYEKL. The DNA of the CDR3 is TGCGCCAGCAGCCAACCGGCCGTAGGGGATGAAAAACTGTTTTTT. Amino acids: CASSQPAVGDEKLFF.

CDR3 loop: CASGQRGSSTDTQYF. In DNA, the CDR3 is TGCGCCAGCGGACAGCGGGGATCTAGCACAGATACGCAGTATTTT. This sequence joins TRBV4-3 and TRBJ2-3; D is possibly TRBD2 (7 bases). V was pared by 8 bases and J by 0 bases, with 15 bases between. The CDR3 contains 15 residues. In germline, CDR1 is LGHNA, CDR2 YSLEER.

V usage is TRBV21-1 and J usage is TRBJ2-3; the D call in the table, TRBD1, was not verified against the DNA. TRBV21-1 is labeled a pseudogene. This CDR3 is built from 14 residues. In nucleotides, the CDR3 is TGTGCCAGCAGCATTTGGACAGGCACAGATACGCAGTATTTT. Translation gives CASSIWTGTDTQYF.

The rearrangement joins TRBV7-8 to TRBJ2-2; D unclear. Germline CDR1 and CDR2: SGHVS and FQNEAQ. V shed 6 bases and J shed 2 bases, with 13 bases lying between them. CDR3 length: 15 residues. This CDR3 reads CASSPWASNTGELFF. The CDR3 DNA reads as TGTGCCAGCAGTCCCTGGGCAAGTAACACCGGGGAGCTGTTTTTT.

The chain carries TRBV12-1 and TRBJ2-3; the table assigns TRBD1, which was not confirmed against the DNA. TRBV12-1 is listed as a pseudogene. The length of the CDR3 is 19 residues. CDR3 amino acids: CASSFEENYPQGITDTQYF. Written as DNA, the CDR3 is TGTGCCAGCAGCTTTGAGGAGAATTATCCCCAGGGGATCACAGATACGCAGTATTTT.

This sequence joins TRBV12-3 or TRBV12-4 and TRBJ1-1; tentative D call: TRBD1 (6 bases). The CDR3 length is 13 residues. V dropped 6 bases and J dropped 11 bases, with 19 bases sitting between them. CDR3 in DNA: TGTGCCAGCAGCCCGGACAGCCCCCCTGGGGCTTTCTTT. Residues: CASSPDSPPGAFF.

The rearrangement uses TRBV5-1 and TRBJ2-5; D not resolved. V was clipped by 0 bases and J by 1 base, with 7 bases between them. The CDR3 is made up of 14 amino acids. Per germline, CDR1 SGHRS and CDR2 YFSETQ. CDR3 sequence: CASSLGRPQETQYF. The DNA of the CDR3 is TGCGCCAGCAGCTTGGGACGGCCCCAAGAGACCCAGTACTTC.

This chain links TRBV18 with TRBJ2-1; TRBD2 agrees at 11 bases. J was trimmed by 4 bases and V by 2 bases; bases with no gene match: 7. Germline V lookup: CDR1 KGHSH, CDR2 LQKENI. CDR3 size: 17 residues. DNA of the CDR3: TGTGCCAGCTCACCAACCAGGGGACTAGCGGAATACAATGAGCAGTTCTTC. Its protein product is CASSPTRGLAEYNEQFF. Full variable domain (missing parts from reference TRBV18 and TRBJ2-1): NAGVMQNPRHLVRRRGQEARLRCSPMKGHSHVYWYRQLPEEGLKFMVYLQKENIIDESGMPKERFSAEFPKEGPSILRIQQVVRGDSAAYFCASSPTRGLAEYNEQFFGPGTRLTVL.

V usage is TRBV12-3 or TRBV12-4 and J usage is TRBJ2-7, with TRBD1 as a possible D gene (5 bases). There are 13 residues in the CDR3. V was cut by 1 base and J by 2 bases, with 6 bases left in between. CDR3 residues: CASSLETAYEQYF. CDR3 coding DNA: TGTGCCAGCAGTTTAGAGACAGCCTACGAGCAGTACTTC.

J is TRBJ1-1 and V is TRBV30; 7 bases are shared with TRBD1. The CDR3 length is 16 residues. The V gene's germline CDR1 is GTSNPN and CDR2 SVGIG (reference sequence). V gave up 6 bases and J gave up 5 bases; unmatched junction bases: 18. This chain's CDR3 is CACRGRDFGYVTEAFF. CDR3 coding DNA: TGTGCCTGTAGGGGGCGCGACTTTGGGTATGTGACTGAAGCTTTCTTT.

The chain joins TRBV28 to TRBJ1-6; D remains ambiguous. Germline assignment: CDR1 MDHEN and CDR2 SYDVKM. This CDR3 spans 14 amino acids. Trimming stripped 7 bases from V and 7 bases from J, with 14 bases between. The CDR3: CASTPQDRNSPLHF. The CDR3 DNA is TGTGCCAGCACTCCCCAGGATAGGAATTCACCCCTCCACTTT.

The rearrangement joins TRBV19 to TRBJ2-2; D is unresolved. Germline V gives CDR1 LNHDA, CDR2 SQIVND (reference sequence). The CDR3 runs to 13 residues. The V end was cut by 3 bases, the J end by 6 bases, with 8 bases between. The CDR3 sequence is CASSMATAGELFF. CDR3 DNA: TGTGCCAGTAGTATGGCGACCGCCGGGGAGCTGTTTTTT.

This clone was recorded once. The rearrangement uses TRBV7-8 and TRBJ1-1; D gene unclear. The CDR3 sequence is 13 residues long. The V and J ends lost 4 bases and 7 bases respectively, with 13 bases between them. In germline, CDR1 is SGHVS, CDR2 FQNEAQ. The CDR3 region has the DNA TGTGCCAGCAGCTCAGCGGGTCTTTATGAAGCTTTCTTT. It specifies CASSSAGLYEAFF. The full variable domain, in which reference TRBV7-8 and TRBJ1-1 provide the parts outside the CDR3, is GAGVSQSPRYKVAKRGQDVALRCDPISGHVSLFWYQQALGQGPEFLTYFQNEAQLDKSGLPSDRFFAERPEGSVSTLKIQRTQQEDSAVYLCASSSAGLYEAFFGQGTRLTVV.

The gene calls are TRBV10-2 and TRBJ2-7; 10 nucleotides line up with TRBD1. This CDR3 spans 16 amino acids. Germline CDR1 reads WSHSY; CDR2 reads SAAADI. The trim removed 8 bases at V and 3 bases at J, leaving 13 bases unmatched. The CDR3 sequence: CASSARDRGSVYEQYF. CDR3 DNA: TGCGCCAGCTCAGCGCGGGACAGGGGATCCGTCTACGAGCAGTACTTC.